The following is a T cell receptor (beta chain) sequence with its context. Its antigen is still unknown. The data were taken from a study of a mutant IDH1 vaccine in newly diagnosed glioma. Turning to the study itself: Most patients had radiochemotherapy with temozolomide before enrollment; others had one alone. Study results and limitations: Changes in top peripheral clonotypes did not appear linked to pseudoprogression.

V lost 5 bases and J lost 4; bases outside the gene matches: 9. Germline assignment: CDR1 MNHEY and CDR2 SVGAGI. The CDR3 spans 15 residues. Time point: week 23, last vaccination. Doses of 300 ug of mutant IDH1 20-mer peptide were given with topical imiquimod. The data were produced by immunoSEQ multiplex PCR, yet TCRdb's version contains in-frame clones alone and is incomplete. The repertoire holds under 45,000 clones, with 65% to 80% as singletons. This TCR derives from a man aged 45-65 years with glioma. V is TRBV6-5 and J is TRBJ1-2, with 8 bases aligning to TRBD1. The source material was PBMCs, sampled from a glioma patient whose treatment included an IDH1 peptide vaccine. CDR3 in DNA: TGTGCCAGCAGTACCCTGACAGGGGAGGGCTATGGCTACACCTTC. Protein product: CASSTLTGEGYGYTF.